Shown below are 2 T cell receptor beta chains from a single sample sequenced in a study of T cell responses to AZD1222 COVID-19 vaccine. TCRdb keeps only in-frame clones here, not all; method: immunoSEQ multiplex PCR. The sample includes under 150,000 clones, about nine tenths of them seen just once. The sample consisted of peripheral blood, taken on day 0 of AZD1222 vaccination. These receptors were collected from an adult in good health.

The V and J genes are TRBV5-1 and TRBJ1-1; the D is unclear. Germline CDR1 is SGHRS and CDR2 is YFSETQ. This CDR3 is built from 12 residues. V lost 0 bases and J 6 bases, leaving 6 bases between the germline ends. The DNA of the CDR3 is TGCGCCAGCAGCTTGGGTGCAGCTGAAGCTTTCTTT. Protein sequence: CASSLGAAEAFF.

This clone appeared a few times. The chain is built from TRBV3-1 (or the pseudogene TRBV3-2) and TRBJ1-2, with D perhaps TRBD1 (5 bases). The CDR3 is 15 amino acids. Per germline, CDR1 LGHDT and CDR2 YNNKEL (reference sequence). Trimming removed 4 bases at V and 8 bases at J, with 20 bases between. The CDR3 region is CASSLAGSFPGGYTF. The CDR3, as DNA: TGTGCCAGCAGCCTAGCTGGGTCCTTTCCAGGGGGCTACACCTTC.